These 26 T cell receptor beta chains came from one sample sequenced in a study of identical twins. Each CDR3 protein gets one entry after TCRdb re-called the 5' RACE reads with MiXCR. The top ten clones hold about 0.98% of a sample with about 660,000 distinct CDR3 sequences, approximately 9% of them seen once. These data were likewise used in another study, on yellow fever vaccine responses in identical twins.

Sequenced sample: PBMCs. All receptors derive from a young woman in good health.

A few counts support this clonotype. The rearrangement joins TRBV5-1 to TRBJ1-4; D remains unclear. Germline CDR1 is SGHRS and CDR2 is YFSETQ. This CDR3 spans 15 amino acids. V lost 2 bases and J 8 bases, leaving 16 bases between the germline ends. This CDR3 reads CASSFTGSVGEKLFF. The CDR3 coding sequence is TGCGCCAGCAGCTTTACCGGGTCTGTTGGAGAAAAACTGTTTTTT.

This chain joins TRBV6-2 or TRBV6-3 and TRBJ1-5, with D unresolved. CDR1 and CDR2 (germline): MNHEY, SVGEGT. There are 14 residues in the CDR3. V was shortened by 6 bases and J by 0 bases, with 9 bases between the two germline ends. The DNA of the CDR3 is TGTGCCAGCAGCCTCATCGATAGCAATCAGCCCCAGCATTTT. Protein sequence: CASSLIDSNQPQHF.

V is TRBV5-6 and J is TRBJ2-3; 13 nucleotides match TRBD2. V trimming: 1 base; J trimming: 2 bases; junction bases outside the gene matches: 7. The CDR3 is made up of 18 amino acids. CDR1 and CDR2 (germline): SGHDT, YYEEEE. The DNA for the CDR3 is TGTGCCAGCAGCTTGTCCTGGACTAGCGGGAGTACCACAGATACGCAGTATTTT. This gives the protein CASSLSWTSGSTTDTQYF.

This rearrangement joins TRBV4-2 to TRBJ2-2, with D unclear. Germline CDR1 is LGHNA and CDR2 is YNFKEQ. The CDR3 totals 13 residues. Between the trimmed V and J ends, which lost 1 base and 4 bases, there was a span of 4 bases. The CDR3 reads CASSQGPTGELFF. The DNA of the CDR3 is TGTGCCAGCAGCCAAGGACCCACCGGGGAGCTGTTTTTT.

This clonotype turned up a few times. The conserved closing phenylalanine or tryptophan is absent in this CDR3, likely reflecting a read error. Because the CDR3's place on the DNA is in doubt, the DNA is left out and the CDR3 is given as listed by TCRdb. The J gene is TRBJ1-2, the V gene TRBV11-2; the D call in the table, TRBD1, was not verified against the DNA. Germline lookup yields CDR1 SGHAT and CDR2 FQNNGV. The CDR3 is 9 amino acids long, termini counted. The CDR3 loop is CASNFPREI.

This clonotype was seen more than once but under ten times. DNA of the CDR3: TGTGCCAGCAGCTTAGGGTCCAGCCTGATGGGCACAGATACGCAGTATTTT. This sequence encodes CASSLGSSLMGTDTQYF. The rearrangement links TRBV7-9 to TRBJ2-3; D gene unclear. There are 17 residues in the CDR3. Looked up from germline, CDR1 is SEHNR and CDR2 is FQNEAQ (reference sequence). Trimming removed 1 base from V and 1 base from J, with 15 bases in between.

This clonotype has only a few counts. The CDR3 region has the DNA TGTGCCAGCAGAATAGCGGGAGGCCAGAATGAGCAGTTCTTC. It encodes CASRIAGGQNEQFF. This chain joins TRBV7-2 and TRBJ2-1, with 10 bases fitting TRBD2. J was trimmed by 7 bases and V by 6 bases; bases with no gene match: 6. Per germline, CDR1 SGHTA and CDR2 FQGNSA. This CDR3 comprises 14 residues.

This clonotype was seen a few times. The chain joins TRBV7-9 to TRBJ2-5; 8 bases fit TRBD1. The germline V gene has CDR1 SEHNR and CDR2 FQNEAQ (reference sequence). The V gene end was trimmed by 0 bases and the J gene end by 5 bases; junction bases not matched to a gene: 5. The CDR3 covers 15 residues. The CDR3 here is CASSLADRGYETQYF. The CDR3, as DNA: TGTGCCAGCAGCTTAGCTGACAGGGGATATGAGACCCAGTACTTC. Full variable domain (missing parts from reference TRBV7-9 and TRBJ2-5): DTGVSQNPRHKITKRGQNVTFRCDPISEHNRLYWYRQTLGQGPEFLTYFQNEAQLEKSRLLSDRFSAERPKGSFSTLEIQRTEQGDSAMYLCASSLADRGYETQYFGPGTRLLVL.

The rearrangement joins TRBV28 to TRBJ2-7; the D gene is possibly TRBD1 (6 bases). V was trimmed by 6 bases and J by 0 bases, leaving 18 bases between them. This CDR3 spans 16 amino acids. Germline CDR1 reads MDHEN; CDR2 reads SYDVKM. As DNA, the CDR3 is TGTGCCAGCAGAGAAATGACAGGAGACTCCTCCTACGAGCAGTACTTC. Its protein product is CASREMTGDSSYEQYF.

This clonotype was detected only a few times. J is TRBJ2-5 and V is TRBV11-2; D gene uncertain. Germline V gene lookup returns CDR1 SGHAT and CDR2 FQNNGV. The CDR3 length is 12 residues. The V end was cut by 1 base, the J end by 10 bases, with 10 bases between. The CDR3 DNA sequence: TGTGCCAGCAGCTTAGTCAGATGGTACCAGTACTTC. Protein: CASSLVRWYQYF. Combining the CDR3 with reference TRBV11-2 and TRBJ2-5 gives the whole variable domain EAGVAQSPRYKIIEKRQSVAFWCNPISGHATLYWYQQILGQGPKLLIQFQNNGVVDDSQLPKDRFSAERLKGVDSTLKIQPAKLEDSAVYLCASSLVRWYQYFGPGTRLLVL.

The chain has TRBV14 and TRBJ1-1; TRBD1 might be the D (6 bases). The CDR3 loop spans 14 amino acids. V lost 3 bases and J lost 4, with 12 bases in between. From germline, CDR1 is SGHDN and CDR2 FVKESK. This CDR3 is CASSQIDRFTEAFF. DNA of the CDR3: TGTGCCAGCAGCCAGATTGACAGGTTCACTGAAGCTTTCTTT.

This clonotype came up a few times. This rearrangement joins TRBV24-1 to TRBJ1-1; TRBD1 agrees at 10 bases. Per the germline V gene, CDR1 is KGHDR and CDR2 is SFDVKD. Germline trimming cut 7 bases from V and 2 bases from J; bases unmatched to any gene: 6. The CDR3 is 15 amino acids. CDR3 sequence reads: CATRTGDRGNTEAFF. The CDR3 bases are TGTGCCACCAGGACCGGGGACAGGGGAAACACTGAAGCTTTCTTT.

This clonotype was counted ten times or more. The chain combines TRBV6-1 with TRBJ2-7; D not resolved. CDR3 length: 18 amino acids. Trimming pared 6 bases from V and 2 bases from J, leaving 26 bases between. CDR1 and CDR2 from the germline V gene are MNHNS and SASEGT. The CDR3 sequence: CASRISRSGRIQPYEQYF. The CDR3 region has the DNA TGTGCCAGCAGGATATCCCGGTCCGGACGGATACAACCCTACGAGCAGTACTTC.

This clonotype was counted many times. The V and J genes are TRBV29-1 and TRBJ2-3; possibly TRBD1 or TRBD2 for D (5 bases each). CDR1 is SQVTM, CDR2 ANQGSEA, per germline. The V gene lost 3 bases and the J gene lost 2 bases, with 12 bases spanning the gap. This CDR3 is built from 14 residues. The CDR3 DNA sequence: TGCAGCGTTGATAGGGACCAGTACACAGATACGCAGTATTTT. As protein: CSVDRDQYTDTQYF.

This clonotype has ten or more counts. V and J are TRBV27 and TRBJ1-6; D is unresolved. Germline values: CDR1 MNHEY, CDR2 SMNVEV (reference sequence). The CDR3 sequence is 13 residues long. Trimming took 3 bases from V and 9 from J, leaving 9 bases between them. The CDR3 sequence is CASSFQGVSPLHF. The CDR3 coding sequence is TGTGCCAGCAGTTTTCAAGGCGTTTCACCCCTCCACTTT.

This clonotype has just a few counts. The CDR3 sequence is CASSKRPGLASEQFF. DNA of the CDR3: TGTGCCAGCTCAAAACGTCCGGGACTAGCAAGTGAGCAGTTCTTC. This chain connects TRBV18 to TRBJ2-1; TRBD2 matches at 9 bases. V lost 5 bases and J lost 9; bases outside the gene matches: 11. The germline V gene has CDR1 KGHSH and CDR2 LQKENI. CDR3 length equals 15 residues.

The chain combines TRBV20-1 with TRBJ2-1; 7 bases align to TRBD2. The CDR3 has 17 residues. Germline trimming cut 5 bases from V and 0 bases from J; bases unmatched to any gene: 13. From germline, CDR1 is DFQATT and CDR2 SNEGSKA (reference sequence). CDR3 bases: TGCAGTGCTTTAGATGTCCAGGGAGGGATCTCCTACAATGAGCAGTTCTTC. This encodes CSALDVQGGISYNEQFF.

This clonotype was detected a few times. This chain links TRBV5-1 with TRBJ2-2; D is undetermined. CDR3 length: 13 residues. CDR1 is SGHRS, CDR2 YFSETQ, per germline. The germline V and J ends were trimmed by 4 bases and 5 bases, with 9 bases remaining between them. CDR3 sequence: CASSIQPTGELFF. In DNA, the CDR3 is TGCGCCAGCAGCATCCAACCGACCGGGGAGCTGTTTTTT. Full variable domain (rest looked up from reference TRBV5-1 and TRBJ2-2): KAGVTQTPRYLIKTRGQQVTLSCSPISGHRSVSWYQQTPGQGLQFLFEYFSETQRNKGNFPGRFSGRQFSNSRSEMNVSTLELGDSALYLCASSIQPTGELFFGEGSRLTVL.

This clonotype has a count of ten or more. CDR3 DNA sequence: TGCGCCAGCAGCTTGGGTTGGGGCAGTACCTCCTACGAGCAGTACTTC. Encoded protein: CASSLGWGSTSYEQYF. The V and J genes are TRBV5-1 and TRBJ2-7, with D perhaps TRBD1 (5 bases). Germline values: CDR1 SGHRS, CDR2 YFSETQ. This CDR3 is 16 amino acids long. Trimming removed 0 bases from V and 0 bases from J, with 13 bases in between.

This clonotype was counted many times. CDR3 protein: CASSQDVERDTQYF. The CDR3 DNA reads as TGTGCCAGCAGCCAAGACGTGGAGCGAGATACGCAGTATTTT. The chain employs TRBV4-2 and TRBJ2-3; D remains unclear. The CDR3 sequence is 14 residues long. Germline V lookup: CDR1 LGHNA, CDR2 YNFKEQ. The V gene lost 0 bases and the J gene lost 5 bases, with 9 bases spanning the gap.

This rearrangement joins TRBV3-1 to TRBJ2-5; no clear D. V gave up 1 base and J gave up 7 bases, with 16 bases separating them. This CDR3 is built from 15 residues. Germline V gene sequence: CDR1 LGHDT, CDR2 YNNKEL (reference sequence). This CDR3 reads CASSQVVLSDGTQYF. CDR3 nucleotides: TGTGCCAGCAGCCAAGTGGTACTAAGCGACGGGACCCAGTACTTC.

This clonotype was recorded at least ten times. This sequence joins TRBV20-1 and TRBJ2-7; TRBD1 or TRBD2 may be the D gene (5 bases each). V was trimmed by 0 bases and J by 2 bases, leaving 11 bases between them. The CDR3 is 14 residues long. The germline V gene has CDR1 DFQATT and CDR2 SNEGSKA (reference sequence). Here the CDR3 DNA reads TGCAGTGCTAGAGACCTTCGGGACGCCTACGAGCAGTACTTC. This encodes CSARDLRDAYEQYF.

This clonotype was seen only a few times. The V gene is TRBV12-3 or TRBV12-4, the J gene TRBJ2-1; 7 bases fit TRBD1. Germline trimming cut 4 bases from V and 2 bases from J; bases unmatched to any gene: 8. The CDR3 covers 16 residues. The CDR3 DNA sequence: TGTGCCAGCAGTTCTAGGACAGGTCGGGCCTACAATGAGCAGTTCTTC. It translates to CASSSRTGRAYNEQFF.

This clonotype was counted between two and nine times. The chain links TRBV20-1 to TRBJ2-7, with 7 positions matching TRBD2. The V and J ends lost 3 bases and 7 bases, in that order; junction bases with no gene match: 15. The CDR3 runs 15 residues. Looked up from germline, CDR1 is DFQATT and CDR2 is SNEGSKA (reference sequence). The CDR3 DNA reads TGCAGTGCTAGGCCTACTAGCGTCCTATGGCGGGAGCAGTACTTC. Translation gives CSARPTSVLWREQYF.

This clonotype has at least ten counts. The CDR3 loop is CAISDNTYQETQYF. For the CDR3, the DNA is TGTGCCATCAGTGATAACACCTACCAAGAGACCCAGTACTTC. This chain joins TRBV10-3 and TRBJ2-5; D unclear. Germline V gene data show CDR1 as ENHRY and CDR2 as SYGVKD. Trimming left V 3 bases short and J 0 bases short, with 8 bases between. CDR3 size: 14 residues.

The sample holds a few counts of this clonotype. The chain employs TRBV2 and TRBJ1-3; D gene unclear. Germline V CDR1 and CDR2: SNHLY, FYNNEI. The CDR3 spans 16 residues. V was pared by 4 bases and J by 3 bases, with 16 bases between. The CDR3 DNA follows: TGTGCCAGCAGTGTCGATATGGTCTGGGGTGGAAACACCATATATTTT. It encodes CASSVDMVWGGNTIYF.